Shown below are 4 T cell receptor beta chains from a single sample sequenced in a study of cytomegalovirus exposure and HLA in healthy donors. Here immunoSEQ multiplex PCR was the method, and the copy in TCRdb shows in-frame clones only, minus some. This table has 100,000 to 150,000 clones, roughly 95% appearing once. Sequencing used PBMCs. The receptor source for this set is a man aged 18 to 35 in good health and CMV-seronegative.

V and J are TRBV27 and TRBJ2-5; weak D call: TRBD1 (7 bases). CDR3 length: 17 amino acids. With 6 bases removed from V and 1 base from J, the gap between germline ends came to 21 bases. From germline, CDR1 is MNHEY and CDR2 SMNVEV (reference sequence). CDR3 loop: CASSPLGAGGPQETQYF. The CDR3 nucleotides are TGTGCCAGCAGCCCGCTTGGGGCAGGGGGGCCCCAAGAGACCCAGTACTTC.

The rearrangement uses TRBV15 and TRBJ1-5; TRBD1 is a possible D gene (6 bases). In germline, CDR1 is LNHNV, CDR2 YYDKDF (reference sequence). The CDR3 length is 14 residues. V was trimmed by 5 bases and J by 0 bases, leaving 8 bases between them. The CDR3 nucleotides are TGTGCCACCAGCCAGGACAGTAGCAATCAGCCCCAGCATTTT. Translating gives CATSQDSSNQPQHF.

The CDR3 spells CASSVGFGENYEQYF. The CDR3 nucleotides read TGTGCCAGCAGCGTAGGGTTCGGGGAAAACTACGAGCAGTACTTC. The chain joins TRBV9 to TRBJ2-7; a possible D gene is TRBD2 (5 bases). The CDR3 consists of 15 residues. Germline V gene data show CDR1 as SGDLS and CDR2 as YYNGEE. Trimming took 0 bases from V and 3 from J, leaving 13 bases between them.

The chain carries TRBV11-2 and TRBJ2-7, with 10 bases aligning to TRBD1. The CDR3 is 15 amino acids. Per germline, CDR1 SGHAT and CDR2 FQNNGV. The V gene end was trimmed by 5 bases and the J gene end by 2 bases; junction bases not matched to a gene: 6. For the CDR3, the DNA is TGTGCCAGCAGCCGAGGACAGGGGGGTACCTACGAGCAGTACTTC. Translating gives CASSRGQGGTYEQYF.